Below, 5 T cell receptor beta chains from the same sample are listed, as sequenced in a study of patients and donors after allogeneic stem cell transplantation. MiXCR, run by TCRdb on the RT-PCR reads, gives a single entry per CDR3 protein. This table holds more than 850,000 distinct CDR3 sequences, more than 15% found once. Specimen: blood, either unsorted or a sorted T cell fraction (not recorded which). The receptor set was obtained from a human donor who was either an allogeneic HSCT recipient or a stem cell or donor lymphocyte infusion donor (not recorded which). It is not recorded whose cells these are; they may come from a transplant donor.

This sequence joins TRBV4-3 and TRBJ2-4, with unresolved D. V shed 0 bases and J shed 1 base, with 10 bases lying between them. This CDR3 spans 16 amino acids. CDR1 is LGHNA and CDR2 is YSLEER in the germline V gene. CDR3: CASSQDRAVAKNIQYF. DNA of the CDR3: TGCGCCAGCAGCCAAGATCGGGCAGTGGCCAAAAACATTCAGTACTTC.

The chain couples TRBV5-1 to TRBJ1-4; TRBD1 matches 10 bases. This CDR3 contains 15 residues. Germline values: CDR1 SGHRS, CDR2 YFSETQ. The V segment lost 3 bases and the J segment 5 bases; nucleotides outside the gene matches: 4. The CDR3 nucleotides are TGCGCCAGCAGCTCAGTGGGACAGGGGAATGAAAAACTGTTTTTT. As protein: CASSSVGQGNEKLFF.

The chain couples TRBV4-1 to TRBJ2-7, with 8 bases fitting TRBD2. The CDR3 sequence is 16 residues long. Trimming at V came to 2 bases and at J to 2 bases, leaving 8 bases not matched to a gene. CDR1 and CDR2 (germline): MGHRA, YSYEKL. The CDR3 DNA follows: TGCGCCAGCAGCCAACTCATAGCGGGGACGACCTACGAGCAGTACTTC. Translated: CASSQLIAGTTYEQYF.

The genes are TRBV7-2 and TRBJ2-1, with D perhaps being TRBD1 or TRBD2 (5 bases each). Looked up from germline, CDR1 is SGHTA and CDR2 is FQGNSA. There are 15 residues in the CDR3. The ends were cut back, 7 bases at V and 2 bases at J, with 15 bases in the middle. The CDR3 nucleotides are TGTGCCAGCAACTCGTGGGGGTTTACCTACAATGAGCAGTTCTTC. Its protein is CASNSWGFTYNEQFF.

This clonotype was seen a few times. The rearrangement uses TRBV29-1 and TRBJ2-2; the D gene is possibly TRBD1 (5 bases). Trimming pared 1 base from V and 3 bases from J, leaving 15 bases between. Germline CDR1 SQVTM, CDR2 ANQGSEA. CDR3 size: 16 residues. CDR3 coding DNA: TGCAGCGTTGAAGGGGTCCAGGGAAGGTACACCGGGGAGCTGTTTTTT. This codes for CSVEGVQGRYTGELFF.